The clone carrying this T cell receptor (beta chain) was observed a few times. This record comes from a study of CD8+ T cells in alopecia areata. Sequencing relied on a cDNA template that was reverse transcribed from extracted RNA. Using immunoSEQ multiplex PCR, the repertoire was profiled, and TCRdb retains in-frame clones only, with some absent. Of around 270,000 clones listed, roughly 60% are singletons. After removal of 5 bases from V and 0 bases from J, the junction contained 6 bases not matched to a gene. Germline V gives CDR1 MGHDK, CDR2 SYGVNS. This CDR3 has 16 residues. The treatment is: oral pan-JAK inhibitor, 5-10 mg twice daily.

This sequence originates from a human donor with alopecia areata. Specimen: CD4+ T cells sorted from blood, collected at week 24, from a patient treated with tofacitinib. This chain links TRBV25-1 with TRBJ2-1, with TRBD1 matching over 8 bases. The CDR3 sequence is CASSQSTGGSYNEQFF. CDR3 nucleotide sequence: TGTGCCAGCAGTCAATCCACAGGGGGCTCCTACAATGAGCAGTTCTTC.